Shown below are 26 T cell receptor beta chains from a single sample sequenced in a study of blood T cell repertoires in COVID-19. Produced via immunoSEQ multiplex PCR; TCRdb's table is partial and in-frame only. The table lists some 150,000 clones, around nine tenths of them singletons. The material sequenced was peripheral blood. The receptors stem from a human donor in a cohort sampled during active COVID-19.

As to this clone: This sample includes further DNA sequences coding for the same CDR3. The CDR3 here is CASSYGQVNYGYTF. The CDR3 nucleotides are TGTGCCAGCAGTTACGGACAGGTGAACTATGGCTACACCTTC. The rearrangement uses TRBV6-6 and TRBJ1-2; 7 bases fit TRBD1. Germline CDR1 reads MNHNY; CDR2 reads SVGAGI (reference sequence). CDR3 size: 14 residues. Trimming at V came to 2 bases and at J to 2 bases, leaving 2 bases not matched to a gene.

The CDR3: CSVVVFVVRTSGSTFTDTQYF. In nucleotides, the CDR3 is TGCAGCGTTGTGGTGTTCGTTGTTAGGACTAGCGGGAGTACTTTCACAGATACGCAGTATTTT. The V gene is TRBV29-1, the J gene TRBJ2-3, with 13 nucleotides matching TRBD2. Germline CDR1 is SQVTM and CDR2 is ANQGSEA. The CDR3 extends over 21 amino acids. V lost 4 bases to trimming and J lost 2 bases; unmatched junction nucleotides: 21.

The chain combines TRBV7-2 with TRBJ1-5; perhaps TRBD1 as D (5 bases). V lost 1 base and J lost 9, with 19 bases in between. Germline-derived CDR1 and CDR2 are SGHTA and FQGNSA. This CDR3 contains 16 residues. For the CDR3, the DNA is TGTGCCAGCAGCTTAGGATCCCAGGGTTGGGCCGCGCCCCAGCATTTT. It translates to CASSLGSQGWAAPQHF.

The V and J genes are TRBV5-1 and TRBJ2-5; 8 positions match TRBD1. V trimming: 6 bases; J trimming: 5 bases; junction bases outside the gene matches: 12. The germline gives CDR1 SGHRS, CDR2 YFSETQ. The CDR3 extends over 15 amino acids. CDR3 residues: CASTGQGSGGETQYF. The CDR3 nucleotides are TGCGCCAGCACCGGACAGGGTAGCGGTGGGGAGACCCAGTACTTC.

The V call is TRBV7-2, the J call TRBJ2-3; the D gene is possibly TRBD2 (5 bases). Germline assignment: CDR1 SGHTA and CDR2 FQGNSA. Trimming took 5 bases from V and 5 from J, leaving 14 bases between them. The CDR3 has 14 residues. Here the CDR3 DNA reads TGTGCCAGCAGCCCCTACCTCGGAGGAGATACGCAGTATTTT. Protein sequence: CASSPYLGGDTQYF.

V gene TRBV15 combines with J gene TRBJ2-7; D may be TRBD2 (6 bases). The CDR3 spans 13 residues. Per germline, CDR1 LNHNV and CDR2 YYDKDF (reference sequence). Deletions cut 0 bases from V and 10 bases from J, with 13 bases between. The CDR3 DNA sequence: TGTGCCACCAGCAGAGATCTCGGGACTCCTCAGTACTTC. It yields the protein CATSRDLGTPQYF. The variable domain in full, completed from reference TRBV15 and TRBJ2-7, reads DAMVIQNPRYQVTQFGKPVTLSCSQTLNHNVMYWYQQKSSQAPKLLFHYYDKDFNNEADTPDNFQSRRPNTSFCFLDIRSPGLGDTAMYLCATSRDLGTPQYFGPGTRLTVT.

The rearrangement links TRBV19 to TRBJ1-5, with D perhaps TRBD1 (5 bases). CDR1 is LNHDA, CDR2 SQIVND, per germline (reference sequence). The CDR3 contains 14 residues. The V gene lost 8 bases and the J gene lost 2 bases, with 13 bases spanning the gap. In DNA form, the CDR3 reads TGTGCCAGTTCCAATACAGGCGGCAATCAGCCCCAGCATTTT. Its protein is CASSNTGGNQPQHF.

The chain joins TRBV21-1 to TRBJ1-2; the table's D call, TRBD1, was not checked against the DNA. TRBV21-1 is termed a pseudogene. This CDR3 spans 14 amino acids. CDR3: CASSKGTGAGGYTF. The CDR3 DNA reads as TGTGCCAGCAGCAAAGGGACAGGGGCGGGTGGCTACACCTTC.

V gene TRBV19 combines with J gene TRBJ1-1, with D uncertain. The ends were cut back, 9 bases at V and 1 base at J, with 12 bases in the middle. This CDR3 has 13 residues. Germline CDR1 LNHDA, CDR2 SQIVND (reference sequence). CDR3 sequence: CASISAGNTEAFF. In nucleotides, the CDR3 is TGTGCCAGCATTTCCGCCGGGAACACTGAAGCTTTCTTT.

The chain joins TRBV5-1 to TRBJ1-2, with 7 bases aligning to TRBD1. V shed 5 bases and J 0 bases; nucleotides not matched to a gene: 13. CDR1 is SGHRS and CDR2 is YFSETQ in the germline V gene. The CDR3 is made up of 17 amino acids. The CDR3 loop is CASRQGTTGFANYGYTF. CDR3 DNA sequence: TGCGCCAGCAGACAAGGGACGACAGGGTTCGCTAACTATGGCTACACCTTC.

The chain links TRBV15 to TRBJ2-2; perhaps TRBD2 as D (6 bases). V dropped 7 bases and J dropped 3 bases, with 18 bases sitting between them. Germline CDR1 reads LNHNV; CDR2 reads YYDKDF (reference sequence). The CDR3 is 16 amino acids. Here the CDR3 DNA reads TGTGCCACCACCACGGGGGAGAGGGAGTACACCGGGGAGCTGTTTTTT. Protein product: CATTTGEREYTGELFF.

The CDR3 coding sequence is TGTGCCAGCAGCTTCAGTGGGAGAGGCACCGGGGAGCTGTTTTTT. It encodes CASSFSGRGTGELFF. The rearrangement uses TRBV5-4 and TRBJ2-2, with D tentatively TRBD2 (5 bases). The length of the CDR3 is 15 residues. V was trimmed by 2 bases and J by 4 bases, leaving 12 bases between them. Per germline, CDR1 SGHNT and CDR2 YYREEE (reference sequence).

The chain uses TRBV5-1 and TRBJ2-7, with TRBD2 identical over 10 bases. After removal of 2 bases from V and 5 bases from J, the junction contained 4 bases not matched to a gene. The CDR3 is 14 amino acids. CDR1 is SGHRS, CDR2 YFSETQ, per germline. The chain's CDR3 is CASSFSGRTDEQYF. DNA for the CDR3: TGCGCCAGCAGCTTTAGCGGGAGGACCGACGAGCAGTACTTC.

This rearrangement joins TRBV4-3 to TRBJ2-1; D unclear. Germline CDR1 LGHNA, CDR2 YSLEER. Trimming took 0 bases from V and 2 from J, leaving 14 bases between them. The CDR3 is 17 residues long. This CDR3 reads CASSQEAFQNPYNEQFF. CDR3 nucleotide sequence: TGCGCCAGCAGCCAAGAGGCCTTCCAAAACCCCTACAATGAGCAGTTCTTC.

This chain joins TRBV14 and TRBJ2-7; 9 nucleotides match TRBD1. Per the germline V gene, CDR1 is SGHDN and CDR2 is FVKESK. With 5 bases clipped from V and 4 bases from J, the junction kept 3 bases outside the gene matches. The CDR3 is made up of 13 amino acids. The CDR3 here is CASSVGTGYEQYF. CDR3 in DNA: TGTGCCAGCAGCGTCGGGACAGGGTACGAGCAGTACTTC.

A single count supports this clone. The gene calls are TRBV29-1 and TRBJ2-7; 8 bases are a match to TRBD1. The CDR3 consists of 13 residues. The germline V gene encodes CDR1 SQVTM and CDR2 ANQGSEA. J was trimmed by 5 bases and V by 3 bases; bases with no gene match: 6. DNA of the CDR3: TGCAGCGTTGAGACAGGGGTTGTCCACGAGCAGTACTTC. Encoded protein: CSVETGVVHEQYF.

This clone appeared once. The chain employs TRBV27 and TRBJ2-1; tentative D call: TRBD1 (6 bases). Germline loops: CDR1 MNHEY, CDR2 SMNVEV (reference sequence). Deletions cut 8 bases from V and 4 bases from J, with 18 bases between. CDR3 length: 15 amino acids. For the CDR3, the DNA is TGTGCCAGCTGGGGAACAGGGACGACTTACAATGAGCAGTTCTTC. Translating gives CASWGTGTTYNEQFF.

The CDR3 DNA is TGTGCCAGCGGGGAAGGTCTCTCCTACAATGAGCAGTTCTTC. This gives the protein CASGEGLSYNEQFF. The chain employs TRBV15 and TRBJ2-1; tentative D call: TRBD2 (6 bases). CDR1 and CDR2 (germline): LNHNV, YYDKDF (reference sequence). CDR3 length equals 14 residues. Trimming stripped 10 bases from V and 0 bases from J, with 13 bases between.

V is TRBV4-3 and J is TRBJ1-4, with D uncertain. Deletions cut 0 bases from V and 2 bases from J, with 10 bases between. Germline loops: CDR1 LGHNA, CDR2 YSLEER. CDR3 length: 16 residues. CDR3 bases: TGCGCCAGCAGCCAAGATCTAAGAGAGACTAATGAAAAACTGTTTTTT. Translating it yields CASSQDLRETNEKLFF.

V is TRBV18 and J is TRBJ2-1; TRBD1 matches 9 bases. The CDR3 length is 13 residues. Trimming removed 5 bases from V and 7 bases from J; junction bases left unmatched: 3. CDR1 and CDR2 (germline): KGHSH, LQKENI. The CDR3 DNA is TGTGCCAGCTCAACCGGGACAGGGAATGAGCAGTTCTTC. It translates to CASSTGTGNEQFF.

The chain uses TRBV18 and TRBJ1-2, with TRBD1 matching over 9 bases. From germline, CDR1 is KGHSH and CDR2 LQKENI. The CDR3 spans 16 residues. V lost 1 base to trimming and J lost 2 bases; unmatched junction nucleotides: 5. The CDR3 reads CASSPLAGTGNYGYTF. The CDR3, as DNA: TGTGCCAGCTCACCACTTGCGGGGACAGGGAACTATGGCTACACCTTC.

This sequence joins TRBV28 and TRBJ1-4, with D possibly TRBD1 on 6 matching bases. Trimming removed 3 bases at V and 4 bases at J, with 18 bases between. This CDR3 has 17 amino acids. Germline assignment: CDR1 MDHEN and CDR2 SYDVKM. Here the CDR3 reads CASSLVGVTGYNEKLFF. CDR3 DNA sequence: TGTGCCAGCAGTTTGGTTGGTGTTACAGGGTATAATGAAAAACTGTTTTTT.

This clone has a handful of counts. CDR3 nucleotides: TGTGCCAGCTCACCGGACAGACAATACGAGCAGTACTTC. Its translation is CASSPDRQYEQYF. This chain uses TRBV18 with TRBJ2-7; tentative D call: TRBD1 (6 bases). The CDR3 length is 13 residues. In germline, CDR1 is KGHSH, CDR2 LQKENI. Trimming cost V 3 bases and J 4 bases, with 10 bases left between them. The full variable domain, its missing parts supplied by reference TRBV18 and TRBJ2-7, is NAGVMQNPRHLVRRRGQEARLRCSPMKGHSHVYWYRQLPEEGLKFMVYLQKENIIDESGMPKERFSAEFPKEGPSILRIQQVVRGDSAAYFCASSPDRQYEQYFGPGTRLTVT.

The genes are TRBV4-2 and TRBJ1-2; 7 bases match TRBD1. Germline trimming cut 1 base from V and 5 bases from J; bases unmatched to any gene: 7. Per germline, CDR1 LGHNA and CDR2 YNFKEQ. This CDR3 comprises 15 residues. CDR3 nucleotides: TGTGCCAGCAGCCAAGGGGCAGGGGGGATATATGGCTACACCTTC. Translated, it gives CASSQGAGGIYGYTF.

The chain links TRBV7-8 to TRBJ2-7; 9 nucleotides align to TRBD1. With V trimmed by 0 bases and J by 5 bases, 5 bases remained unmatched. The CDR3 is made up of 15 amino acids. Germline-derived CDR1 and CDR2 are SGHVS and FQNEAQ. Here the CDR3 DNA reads TGTGCCAGCAGCTTAGCCGGGACAGGGTATAACGAGCAGTACTTC. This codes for CASSLAGTGYNEQYF.

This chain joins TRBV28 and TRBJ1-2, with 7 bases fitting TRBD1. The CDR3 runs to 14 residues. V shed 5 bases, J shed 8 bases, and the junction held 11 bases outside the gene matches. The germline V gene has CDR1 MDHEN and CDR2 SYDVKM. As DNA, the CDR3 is TGTGCCAGCAGTCCCGGGGACAGATGGTACGGCTACACCTTC. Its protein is CASSPGDRWYGYTF.